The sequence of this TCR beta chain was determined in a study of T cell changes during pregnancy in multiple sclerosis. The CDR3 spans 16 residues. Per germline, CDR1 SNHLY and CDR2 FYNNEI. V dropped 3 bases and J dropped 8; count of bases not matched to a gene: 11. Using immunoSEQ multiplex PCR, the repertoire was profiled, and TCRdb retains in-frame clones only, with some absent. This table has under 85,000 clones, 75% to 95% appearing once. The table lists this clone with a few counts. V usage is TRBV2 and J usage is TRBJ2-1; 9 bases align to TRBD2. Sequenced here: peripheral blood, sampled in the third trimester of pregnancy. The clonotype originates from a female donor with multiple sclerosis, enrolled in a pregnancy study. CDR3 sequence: CASSDLGLAGFDEQFF. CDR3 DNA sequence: TGTGCCAGCAGTGATCTAGGGCTAGCGGGGTTCGATGAGCAGTTCTTC.